This T cell receptor beta chain is drawn from a study of shared clonotypes between healthy human individuals. Whole-study context: Donor ages ranged 18 to 49 years: a couple of women, a few men.

Between the trimmed V and J ends, which lost 4 bases and 4 bases, there was a span of 8 bases. The germline gives CDR1 SQVTM, CDR2 ANQGSEA. The CDR3 runs to 11 residues. Splitting of each subset's genomic DNA was done evenly across several immunoSEQ plates. Using immunoSEQ multiplex PCR, the repertoire was profiled, and TCRdb retains in-frame clones only, with some absent. The table lists 1.5 million to 2.5 million clones, roughly 94% of them singletons. About this clone itself: Other DNA sequences within the sample encode an identical CDR3.

Naive CD8 cells lacked CD45RO, underwent positive selection for CCR7 and left out terminally differentiated effector memory CD45RA+ cells. The genes are TRBV29-1 and TRBJ2-7; D gene unclear. The origin of this receptor is a man aged 18 to 29 in good health. Sequenced input: naive CD8+ T cells sorted from blood. CDR3: CSVVQLYEQYF. The CDR3 bases are TGCAGCGTTGTTCAGCTGTACGAGCAGTACTTC.